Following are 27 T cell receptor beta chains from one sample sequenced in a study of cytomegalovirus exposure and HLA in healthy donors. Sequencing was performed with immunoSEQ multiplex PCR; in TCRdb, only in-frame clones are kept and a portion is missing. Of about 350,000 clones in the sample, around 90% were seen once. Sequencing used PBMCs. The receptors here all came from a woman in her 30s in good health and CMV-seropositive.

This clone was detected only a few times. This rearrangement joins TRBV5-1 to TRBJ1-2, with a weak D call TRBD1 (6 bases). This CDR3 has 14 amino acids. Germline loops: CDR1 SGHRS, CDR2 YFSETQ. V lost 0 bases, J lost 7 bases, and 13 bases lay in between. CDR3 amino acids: CASSLGQGLGGYTF. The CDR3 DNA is TGCGCCAGCAGCTTGGGTCAGGGGTTAGGTGGCTACACCTTC.

This chain's CDR3 is CASRATGLAGNTDTQYF. Here the CDR3 DNA reads TGTGCCAGCAGGGCCACGGGACTAGCGGGGAACACAGATACGCAGTATTTT. The chain joins TRBV2 to TRBJ2-3, with 13 bases that match TRBD2. Germline V gene lookup returns CDR1 SNHLY and CDR2 FYNNEI. The V segment lost 6 bases and the J segment 2 bases; nucleotides outside the gene matches: 8. The CDR3 is 17 amino acids.

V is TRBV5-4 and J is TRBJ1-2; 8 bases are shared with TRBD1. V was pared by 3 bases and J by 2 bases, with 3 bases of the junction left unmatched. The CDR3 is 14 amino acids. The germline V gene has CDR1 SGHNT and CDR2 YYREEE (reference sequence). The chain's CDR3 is CASSSGQVNYGYTF. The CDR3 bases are TGTGCCAGCAGCTCGGGACAGGTGAACTATGGCTACACCTTC.

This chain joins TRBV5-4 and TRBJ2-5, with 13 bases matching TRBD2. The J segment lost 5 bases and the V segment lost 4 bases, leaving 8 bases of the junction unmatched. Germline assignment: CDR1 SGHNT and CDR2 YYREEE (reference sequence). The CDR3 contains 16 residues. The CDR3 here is CASSIQLAGGRETQYF. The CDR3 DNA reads TGTGCCAGCAGCATACAACTAGCGGGGGGGCGTGAGACCCAGTACTTC.

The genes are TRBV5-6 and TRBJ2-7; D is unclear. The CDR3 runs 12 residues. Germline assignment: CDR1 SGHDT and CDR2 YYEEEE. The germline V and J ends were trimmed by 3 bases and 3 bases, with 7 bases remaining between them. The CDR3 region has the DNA TGTGCCAGCAGCTCAGGATACTACGAGCAGTACTTC. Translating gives CASSSGYYEQYF.

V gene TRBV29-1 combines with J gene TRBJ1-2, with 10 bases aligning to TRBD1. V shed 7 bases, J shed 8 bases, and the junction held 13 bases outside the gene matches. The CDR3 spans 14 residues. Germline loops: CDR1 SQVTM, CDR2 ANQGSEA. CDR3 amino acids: CSAPRDRGAGGYTF. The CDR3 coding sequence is TGCAGCGCCCCCCGGGACAGGGGCGCGGGGGGCTACACCTTC.

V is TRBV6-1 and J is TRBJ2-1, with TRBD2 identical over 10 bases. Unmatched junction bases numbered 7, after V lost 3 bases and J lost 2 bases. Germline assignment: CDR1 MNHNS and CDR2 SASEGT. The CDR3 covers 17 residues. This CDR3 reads CASSDDEAGGPYNEQFF. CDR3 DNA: TGTGCCAGCAGTGATGATGAAGCGGGGGGGCCCTACAATGAGCAGTTCTTC.

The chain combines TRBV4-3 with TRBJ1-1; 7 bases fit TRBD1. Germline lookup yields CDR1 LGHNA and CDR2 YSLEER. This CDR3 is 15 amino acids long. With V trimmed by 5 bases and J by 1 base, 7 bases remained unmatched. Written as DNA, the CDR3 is TGCGCCAGCAGCACCAGACAGGGCTCGAACACTGAAGCTTTCTTT. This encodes CASSTRQGSNTEAFF.

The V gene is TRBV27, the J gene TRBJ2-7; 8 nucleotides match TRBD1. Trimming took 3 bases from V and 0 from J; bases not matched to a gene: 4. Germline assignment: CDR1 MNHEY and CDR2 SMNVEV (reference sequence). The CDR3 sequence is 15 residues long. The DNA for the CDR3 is TGTGCCAGCAGTTTCGGCACAGGGGGCTCCTACGAGCAGTACTTC. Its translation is CASSFGTGGSYEQYF.

The CDR3 DNA is TGTGCCAGCAGCTTGGAGGCGGGGGTGGAACCCTACGAGCAGTACTTC. Amino acid sequence: CASSLEAGVEPYEQYF. This sequence joins TRBV5-6 and TRBJ2-7; 7 bases are a match to TRBD2. V was clipped by 0 bases and J by 2 bases; unmatched bases: 8. The CDR3 length is 16 residues. Germline CDR1 and CDR2: SGHDT and YYEEEE.

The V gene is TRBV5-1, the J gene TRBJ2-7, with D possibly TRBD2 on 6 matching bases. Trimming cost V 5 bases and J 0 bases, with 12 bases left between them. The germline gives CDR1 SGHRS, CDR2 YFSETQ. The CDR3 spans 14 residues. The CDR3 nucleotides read TGCGCCAGCAGGTACGCGGAGGGCTCCTACGAGCAGTACTTC. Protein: CASRYAEGSYEQYF.

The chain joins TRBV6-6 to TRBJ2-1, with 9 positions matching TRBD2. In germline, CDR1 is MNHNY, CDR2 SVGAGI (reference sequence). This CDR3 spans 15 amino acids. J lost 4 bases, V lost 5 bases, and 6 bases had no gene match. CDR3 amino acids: CASSPLAGLYNEQFF. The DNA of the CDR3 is TGTGCCAGCAGTCCCCTAGCGGGGCTGTACAATGAGCAGTTCTTC.

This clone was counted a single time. CDR3 in DNA: TGTGCCAGCAGCTTGGGACTAGCGGGAGGCCCCTACGAGCAGTACTTC. The encoded protein is CASSLGLAGGPYEQYF. The V call is TRBV5-8, the J call TRBJ2-7; 13 bases match TRBD2. J was trimmed by 2 bases and V by 0 bases; bases with no gene match: 2. The CDR3 covers 16 residues. CDR1 is SGHTS, CDR2 YDEGEE, per germline.

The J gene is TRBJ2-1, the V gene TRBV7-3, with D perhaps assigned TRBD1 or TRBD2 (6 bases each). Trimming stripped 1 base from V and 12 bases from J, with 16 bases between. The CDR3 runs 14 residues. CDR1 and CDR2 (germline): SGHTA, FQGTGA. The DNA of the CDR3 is TGTGCCAGCAGCTTAAACCCGGGGGCCAGGGGGCAGTTCTTC. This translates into CASSLNPGARGQFF. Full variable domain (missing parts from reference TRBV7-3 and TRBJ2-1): GAGVSQTPSNKVTEKGKYVELRCDPISGHTALYWYRQSLGQGPEFLIYFQGTGAADDSGLPNDRFFAVRPEGSVSTLKIQRTERGDSAVYLCASSLNPGARGQFFGPGTRLTVL.

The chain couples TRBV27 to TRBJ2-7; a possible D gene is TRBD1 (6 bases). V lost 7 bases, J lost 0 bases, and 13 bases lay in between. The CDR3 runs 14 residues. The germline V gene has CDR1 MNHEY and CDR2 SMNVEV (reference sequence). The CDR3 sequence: CASKQGQSSYEQYF. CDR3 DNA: TGTGCCAGCAAACAGGGTCAGAGCTCCTACGAGCAGTACTTC.

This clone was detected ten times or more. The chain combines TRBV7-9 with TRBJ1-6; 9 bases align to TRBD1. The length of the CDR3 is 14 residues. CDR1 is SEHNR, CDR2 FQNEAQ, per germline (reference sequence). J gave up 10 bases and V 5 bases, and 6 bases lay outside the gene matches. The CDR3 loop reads CASSEQGARSPLHF. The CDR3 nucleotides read TGTGCCAGCAGCGAACAGGGGGCGAGGTCACCCCTCCACTTT. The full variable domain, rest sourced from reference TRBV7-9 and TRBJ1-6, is DTGVSQNPRHKITKRGQNVTFRCDPISEHNRLYWYRQTLGQGPEFLTYFQNEAQLEKSRLLSDRFSAERPKGSFSTLEIQRTEQGDSAMYLCASSEQGARSPLHFGNGTRLTVT.

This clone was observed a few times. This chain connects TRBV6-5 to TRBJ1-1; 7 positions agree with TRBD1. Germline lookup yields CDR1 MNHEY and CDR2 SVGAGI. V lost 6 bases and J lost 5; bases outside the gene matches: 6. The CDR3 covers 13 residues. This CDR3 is CASSRGGWTEAFF. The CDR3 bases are TGTGCCAGCAGCAGGGGGGGATGGACTGAAGCTTTCTTT.

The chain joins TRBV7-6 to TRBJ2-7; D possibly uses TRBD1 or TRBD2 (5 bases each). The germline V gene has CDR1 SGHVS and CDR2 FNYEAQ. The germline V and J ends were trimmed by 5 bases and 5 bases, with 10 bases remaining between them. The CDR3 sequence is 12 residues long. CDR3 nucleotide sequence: TGTGCCAGCAGCGAACGAGGGGACGAGCAGTACTTC. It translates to CASSERGDEQYF.

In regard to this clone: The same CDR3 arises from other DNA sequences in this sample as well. The CDR3 loop reads CASSIGISYEQYF. In DNA, the CDR3 is TGTGCCAGTAGTATCGGTATCTCCTACGAGCAGTACTTC. This chain joins TRBV19 and TRBJ2-7; D is undetermined. Trimming took 3 bases from V and 0 from J, leaving 6 bases between them. The CDR3 is made up of 13 amino acids. The germline V gene encodes CDR1 LNHDA and CDR2 SQIVND (reference sequence).

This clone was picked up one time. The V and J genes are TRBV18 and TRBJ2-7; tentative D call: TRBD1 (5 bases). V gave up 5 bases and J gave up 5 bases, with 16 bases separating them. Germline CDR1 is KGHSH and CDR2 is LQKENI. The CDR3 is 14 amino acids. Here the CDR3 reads CASSDRVQGNEQYF. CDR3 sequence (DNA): TGTGCCAGCTCAGACCGGGTCCAGGGCAACGAGCAGTACTTC.

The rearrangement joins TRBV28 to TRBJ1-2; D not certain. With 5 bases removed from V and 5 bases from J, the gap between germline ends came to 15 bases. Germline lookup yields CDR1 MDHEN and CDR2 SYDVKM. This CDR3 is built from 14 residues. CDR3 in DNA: TGTGCCAGCAGTGTCCCCGGGTCCGTATATGGCTACACCTTC. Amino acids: CASSVPGSVYGYTF.

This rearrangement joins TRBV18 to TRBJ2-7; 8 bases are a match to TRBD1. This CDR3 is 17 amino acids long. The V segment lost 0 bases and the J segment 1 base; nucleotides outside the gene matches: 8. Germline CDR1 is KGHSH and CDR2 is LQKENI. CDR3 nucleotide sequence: TGTGCCAGCTCACCACCGATCGGGGACAGGTTATCCTACGAGCAGTACTTC. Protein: CASSPPIGDRLSYEQYF.

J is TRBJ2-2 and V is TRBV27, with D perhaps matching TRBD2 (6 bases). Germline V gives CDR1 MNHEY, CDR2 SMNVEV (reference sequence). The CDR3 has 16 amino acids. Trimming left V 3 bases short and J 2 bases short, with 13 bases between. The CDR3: CASSFGGTLNTGELFF. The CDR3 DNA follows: TGTGCCAGCAGTTTCGGCGGGACCCTAAACACCGGGGAGCTGTTTTTT.

CDR3 in DNA: TGTGCCAGCAGTGAATATCCCAATACAGGGGCCTACGAGCAGTACTTC. Encoded protein: CASSEYPNTGAYEQYF. J is TRBJ2-7 and V is TRBV6-1, with 7 bases aligning to TRBD1. Germline values: CDR1 MNHNS, CDR2 SASEGT. This CDR3 has 16 amino acids. V shed 2 bases, J shed 2 bases, and the junction held 9 bases outside the gene matches.

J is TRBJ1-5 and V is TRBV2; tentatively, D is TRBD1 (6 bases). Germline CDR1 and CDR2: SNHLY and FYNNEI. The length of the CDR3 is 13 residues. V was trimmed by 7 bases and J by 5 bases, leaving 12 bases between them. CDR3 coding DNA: TGTGCCAGCACAGTCAGGGGAGATCAGCCCCAGCATTTT. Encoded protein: CASTVRGDQPQHF.

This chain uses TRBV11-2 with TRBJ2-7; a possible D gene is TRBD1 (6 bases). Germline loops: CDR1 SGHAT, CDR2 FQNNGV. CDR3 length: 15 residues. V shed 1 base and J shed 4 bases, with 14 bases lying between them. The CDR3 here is CASSLGPGQSYEQYF. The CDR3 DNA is TGTGCCAGCAGCTTAGGTCCCGGACAGTCGTACGAGCAGTACTTC.

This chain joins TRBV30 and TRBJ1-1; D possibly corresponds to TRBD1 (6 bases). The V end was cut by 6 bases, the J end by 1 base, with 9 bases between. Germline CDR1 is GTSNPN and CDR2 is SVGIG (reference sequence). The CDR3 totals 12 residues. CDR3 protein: CACPGQNTEAFF. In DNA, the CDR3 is TGTGCCTGCCCGGGACAGAACACTGAAGCTTTCTTT.